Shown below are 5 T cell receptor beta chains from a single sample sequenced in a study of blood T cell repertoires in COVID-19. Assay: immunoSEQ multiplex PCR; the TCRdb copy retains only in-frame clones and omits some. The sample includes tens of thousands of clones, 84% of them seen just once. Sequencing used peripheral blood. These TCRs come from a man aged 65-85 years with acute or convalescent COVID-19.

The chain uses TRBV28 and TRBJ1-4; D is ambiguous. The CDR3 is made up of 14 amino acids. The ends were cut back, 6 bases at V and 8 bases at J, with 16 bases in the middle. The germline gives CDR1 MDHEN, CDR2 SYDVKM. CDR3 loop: CASRVVRYPEKLFF. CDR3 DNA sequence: TGTGCCAGCAGGGTAGTACGGTATCCCGAAAAACTGTTTTTT.

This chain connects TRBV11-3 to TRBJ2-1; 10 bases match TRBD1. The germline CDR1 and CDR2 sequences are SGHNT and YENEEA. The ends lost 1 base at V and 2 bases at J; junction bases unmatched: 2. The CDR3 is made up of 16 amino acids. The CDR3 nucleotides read TGTGCCAGCAGCTTAGGCGGGACAGGGGCCTACAATGAGCAGTTCTTC. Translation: CASSLGGTGAYNEQFF. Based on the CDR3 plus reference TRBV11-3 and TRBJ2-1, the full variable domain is EAGVVQSPRYKIIEKKQPVAFWCNPISGHNTLYWYLQNLGQGPELLIRYENEEAVDDSQLPKDRFSAERLKGVDSTLKIQPAELGDSAVYLCASSLGGTGAYNEQFFGPGTRLTVL.

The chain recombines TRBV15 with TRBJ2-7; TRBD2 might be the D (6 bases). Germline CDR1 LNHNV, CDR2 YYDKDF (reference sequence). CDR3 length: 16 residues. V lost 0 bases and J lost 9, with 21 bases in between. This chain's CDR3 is CATSREPPRAGSVQYF. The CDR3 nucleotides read TGTGCCACCAGCAGAGAACCCCCCCGGGCGGGAAGCGTGCAGTACTTC.

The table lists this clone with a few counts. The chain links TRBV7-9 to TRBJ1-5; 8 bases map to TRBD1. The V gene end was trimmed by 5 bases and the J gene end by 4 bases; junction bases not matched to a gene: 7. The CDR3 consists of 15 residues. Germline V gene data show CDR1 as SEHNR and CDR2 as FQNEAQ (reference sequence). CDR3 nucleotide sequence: TGTGCCAGCAGCCATTGGACAGGGACAAATCAGCCCCAGCATTTT. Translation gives CASSHWTGTNQPQHF.

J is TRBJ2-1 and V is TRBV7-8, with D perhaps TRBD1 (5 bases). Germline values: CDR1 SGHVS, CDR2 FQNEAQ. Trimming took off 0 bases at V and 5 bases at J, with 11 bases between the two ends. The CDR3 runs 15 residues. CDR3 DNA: TGTGCCAGCAGCTTAGCTAGAAAGGACAACAATGAGCAGTTCTTC. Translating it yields CASSLARKDNNEQFF.